The sequence of this TCR beta chain was determined in a study of OX40 agonist ivuxolimab in advanced cancers. Study information: Ivuxolimab was delivered to patients intravenously every 2 weeks at doses spanning 0.01 to 10 mg/kg.

The CDR3 spans 14 residues. Trimming removed 2 bases at V and 10 bases at J, with 15 bases between. Per germline, CDR1 LNHNV and CDR2 YYDKDF (reference sequence). Clones were read by immunoSEQ multiplex PCR, and TCRdb kept only the in-frame ones, dropping some. The sample consists of about 62,000 clones, over 90% of them appearing once. The V call is TRBV15, the J call TRBJ2-1, with a possible D match to TRBD1 (5 bases). The TCR was taken from an adult with an advanced solid tumor such as melanoma, head and neck, liver or kidney cancer. This sample comprised CD4+ or CD8+ T cells sorted from blood, obtained in a trial of the OX40 agonist ivuxolimab. CDR3 amino acids: CATSRTQGRLEQFF. CDR3 coding DNA: TGTGCCACCAGCAGAACCCAGGGAAGATTGGAGCAGTTCTTC.